The 3 T cell receptor beta chains listed next were all sequenced from one sample in a study of blood T cell repertoires in COVID-19. TCRdb keeps only in-frame clones here, not all; method: immunoSEQ multiplex PCR. Among approximately 150,000 clones listed, roughly 87% were seen once. The sample taken for sequencing was PBMCs or T cells enriched from blood (not recorded which). The source of these receptors is a woman between 40 and 50 years old who had been exposed to COVID-19.

This clone came up once. The CDR3 here is CASSGWTGAEQYF. In DNA form, the CDR3 reads TGTGCCAGCAGCGGATGGACAGGGGCCGAGCAGTACTTC. This chain connects TRBV5-5 to TRBJ2-7, with TRBD1 identical over 9 bases. Trimming took 4 bases from V and 6 from J; bases not matched to a gene: 5. The CDR3 has 13 amino acids. Germline V gene lookup returns CDR1 SGHKS and CDR2 YYEKEE (reference sequence).

The chain couples TRBV5-4 to TRBJ2-5, with 12 bases matching TRBD2. CDR1 and CDR2 (germline): SGHNT, YYREEE (reference sequence). CDR3 length: 18 amino acids. V shed 3 bases, J shed 5 bases, and the junction held 14 bases outside the gene matches. The CDR3 DNA reads TGTGCCAGCAGCTCTTTTGGACTAGCGGGATCGTCGGGCGAGACCCAGTACTTC. Protein sequence: CASSSFGLAGSSGETQYF.

This chain links TRBV7-2 with TRBJ1-5; possibly TRBD1 for D (5 bases). Germline V CDR1 and CDR2: SGHTA, FQGNSA. The V end was cut by 3 bases, the J end by 0 bases, with 9 bases between. The CDR3 sequence is 15 residues long. CDR3 in amino acids: CASSLVGVSNQPQHF. For the CDR3, the DNA is TGTGCCAGCAGCTTGGTAGGGGTTAGCAATCAGCCCCAGCATTTT.